This TCR beta chain came from a study of response to subunit inactivated influenza vaccine. V was cut by 1 base and J by 12 bases, with 10 bases left in between. This CDR3 has 13 amino acids. Germline V gene lookup returns CDR1 SEHNR and CDR2 FQNEAQ (reference sequence). TCRdb reprocessed the RT-PCR reads via MiXCR and lists one record per CDR3 protein. Among some 540,000 distinct CDR3 sequences listed, around a quarter were seen once. This sample also belongs to another study, concerning T cells expressing NK-cell markers. Per that study: Synthesis of TCR beta cDNA relied on 5'RACE template switching carrying UMIs. In the group of eight sequenced donors, seven were HCMV-seropositive and one was seronegative.

J is TRBJ1-6 and V is TRBV7-9, with unresolved D. Source: CD4+ T cells sorted from PBMCs, taken 12 days after vaccination. The source is a man between 45 and 60 years old who received an inactivated influenza vaccine. This CDR3 is CASSLDPQKPLHF. The CDR3 nucleotides are TGTGCCAGCAGCTTAGACCCCCAGAAACCCCTCCACTTT.